The present T cell receptor beta chain was sequenced within a study of T cell responses to AZD1222 COVID-19 vaccine. Method: immunoSEQ multiplex PCR; TCRdb's copy keeps in-frame clones and lacks some. The table has fewer than 80,000 clones, 79% seen once; the top ten hold approximately 23%. A word on this clone: Its antigen is as yet unknown.

Study-level results: Only 5 or 6 individuals given AZD1222 were seropositive at baseline. At 160-218 and 743-854, vaccine-associated CD4 TCRs were dominant, and they spanned spike. Targets within unmutated variant regions were reportedly found for nearly half of spike-specific TCRs.

The CDR3 covers 15 residues. Trimming took 1 base from V and 9 from J, leaving 18 bases between them. CDR1 is SGHTA and CDR2 is FQGNSA in the germline V gene. The rearrangement uses TRBV7-2 and TRBJ1-2; no firm D call. Sequenced here: peripheral blood, sampled on day 0 of MenACWY control vaccination. This TCR derives from an adult in good health. The DNA for the CDR3 is TGTGCCAGCAGCTTAGGGGCAGAGAGCCTGAGAAGCTACACCTTC. Encoded protein: CASSLGAESLRSYTF.